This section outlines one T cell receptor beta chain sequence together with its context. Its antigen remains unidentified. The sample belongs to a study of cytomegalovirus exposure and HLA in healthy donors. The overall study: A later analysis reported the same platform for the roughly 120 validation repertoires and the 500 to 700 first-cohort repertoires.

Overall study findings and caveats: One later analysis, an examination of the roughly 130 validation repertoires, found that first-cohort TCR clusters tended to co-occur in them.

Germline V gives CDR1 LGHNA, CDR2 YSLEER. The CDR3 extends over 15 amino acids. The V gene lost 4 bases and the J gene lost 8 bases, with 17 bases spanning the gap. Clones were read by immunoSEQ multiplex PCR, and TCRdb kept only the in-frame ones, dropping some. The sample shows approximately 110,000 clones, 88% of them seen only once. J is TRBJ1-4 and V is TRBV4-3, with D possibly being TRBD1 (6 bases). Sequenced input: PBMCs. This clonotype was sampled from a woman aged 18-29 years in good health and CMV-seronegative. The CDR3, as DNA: TGCGCCAGCAGCCTTCGGGACACCGAGGGCGAAAAACTGTTTTTT. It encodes CASSLRDTEGEKLFF.